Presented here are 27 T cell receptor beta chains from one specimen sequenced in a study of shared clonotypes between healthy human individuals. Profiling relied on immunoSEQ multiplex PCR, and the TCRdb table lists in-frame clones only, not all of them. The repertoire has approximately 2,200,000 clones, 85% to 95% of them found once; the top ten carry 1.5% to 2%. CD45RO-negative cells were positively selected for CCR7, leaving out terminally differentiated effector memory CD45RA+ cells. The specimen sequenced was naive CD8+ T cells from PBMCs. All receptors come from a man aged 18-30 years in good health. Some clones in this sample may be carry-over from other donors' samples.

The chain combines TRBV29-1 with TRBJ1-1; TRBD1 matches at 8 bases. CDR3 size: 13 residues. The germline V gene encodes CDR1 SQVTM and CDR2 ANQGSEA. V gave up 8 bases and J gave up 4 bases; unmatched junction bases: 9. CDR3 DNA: TGCAGCCCGCAGACAGGGGAGGGCACTGAAGCTTTCTTT. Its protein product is CSPQTGEGTEAFF. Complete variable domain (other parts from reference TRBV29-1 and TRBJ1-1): SAVISQKPSRDICQRGTSLTIQCQVDSQVTMMFWYRQQPGQSLTLIATANQGSEATYESGFVIDKFPISRPNLTFSTLTVSNMSPEDSSIYLCSPQTGEGTEAFFGQGTRLTVV.

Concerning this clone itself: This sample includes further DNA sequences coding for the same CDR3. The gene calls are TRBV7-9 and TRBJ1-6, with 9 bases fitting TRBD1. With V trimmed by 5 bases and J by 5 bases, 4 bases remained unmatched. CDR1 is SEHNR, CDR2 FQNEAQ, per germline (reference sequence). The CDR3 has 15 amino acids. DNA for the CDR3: TGTGCCAGCAGCCCGCGGACAGGGGATAATTCACCCCTCCACTTT. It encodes CASSPRTGDNSPLHF.

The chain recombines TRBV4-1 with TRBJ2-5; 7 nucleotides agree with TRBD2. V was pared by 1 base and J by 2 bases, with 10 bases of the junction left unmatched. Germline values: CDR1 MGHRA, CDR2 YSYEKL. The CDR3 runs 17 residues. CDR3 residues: CASSQVGGASGQETQYF. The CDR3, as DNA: TGCGCCAGCAGCCAAGTAGGTGGGGCTAGCGGACAAGAGACCCAGTACTTC.

The CDR3, as DNA: TGCGCCAGCAGCCAAAGACGGGACCACAGGGGAGCCTACGAGCAGTACTTC. Encoded protein: CASSQRRDHRGAYEQYF. This chain links TRBV4-1 with TRBJ2-7, with 7 bases that match TRBD1. Germline CDR1 reads MGHRA; CDR2 reads YSYEKL. Trimming took 2 bases from V and 2 from J; bases not matched to a gene: 12. This CDR3 is built from 17 residues.

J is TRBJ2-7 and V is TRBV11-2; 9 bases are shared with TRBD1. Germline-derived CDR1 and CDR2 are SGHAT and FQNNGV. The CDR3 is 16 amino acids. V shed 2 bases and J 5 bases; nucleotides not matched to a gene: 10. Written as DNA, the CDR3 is TGTGCCAGCAGCTTAACCCTCGGGACAGGGCCACACGAGCAGTACTTC. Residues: CASSLTLGTGPHEQYF.

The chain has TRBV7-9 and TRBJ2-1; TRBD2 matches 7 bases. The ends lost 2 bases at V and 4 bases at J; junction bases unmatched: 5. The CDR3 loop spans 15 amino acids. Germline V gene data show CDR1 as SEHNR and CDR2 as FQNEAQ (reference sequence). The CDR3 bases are TGTGCCAGCAGCTTAAGCGGGACTGCTTACAATGAGCAGTTCTTC. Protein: CASSLSGTAYNEQFF.

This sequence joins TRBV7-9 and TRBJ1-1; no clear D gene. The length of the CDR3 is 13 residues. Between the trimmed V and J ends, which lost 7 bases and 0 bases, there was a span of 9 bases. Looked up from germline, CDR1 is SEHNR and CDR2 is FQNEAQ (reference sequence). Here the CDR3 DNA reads TGTGCCAGCATCTCGACCGTGAACACTGAAGCTTTCTTT. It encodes CASISTVNTEAFF.

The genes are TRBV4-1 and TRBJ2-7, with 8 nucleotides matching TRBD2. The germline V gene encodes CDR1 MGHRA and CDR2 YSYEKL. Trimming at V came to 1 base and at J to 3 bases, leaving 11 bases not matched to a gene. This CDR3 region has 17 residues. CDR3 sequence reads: CASSQGPGGRGFYEQYF. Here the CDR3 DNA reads TGCGCCAGCAGCCAAGGCCCGGGGGGGCGGGGATTCTACGAGCAGTACTTC.

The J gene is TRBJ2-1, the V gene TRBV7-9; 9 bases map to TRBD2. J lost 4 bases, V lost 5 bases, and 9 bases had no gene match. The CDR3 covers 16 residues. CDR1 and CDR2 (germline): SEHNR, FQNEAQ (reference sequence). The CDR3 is CASSPRLAASYNEQFF. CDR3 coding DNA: TGTGCCAGCAGCCCTCGACTAGCGGCCTCTTACAATGAGCAGTTCTTC.

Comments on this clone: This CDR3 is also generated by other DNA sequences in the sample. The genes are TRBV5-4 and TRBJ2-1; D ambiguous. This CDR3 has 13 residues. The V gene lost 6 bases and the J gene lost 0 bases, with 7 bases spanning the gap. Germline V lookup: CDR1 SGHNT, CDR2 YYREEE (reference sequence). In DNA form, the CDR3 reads TGTGCCAGCACCGGAAGCTCCTACAATGAGCAGTTCTTC. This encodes CASTGSSYNEQFF.

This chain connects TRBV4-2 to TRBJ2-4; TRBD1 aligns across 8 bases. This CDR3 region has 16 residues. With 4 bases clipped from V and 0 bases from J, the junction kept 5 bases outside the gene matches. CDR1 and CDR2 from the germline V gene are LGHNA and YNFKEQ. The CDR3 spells CASSPGQEKAKNIQYF. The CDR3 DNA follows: TGTGCCAGCAGCCCGGGACAGGAGAAAGCCAAAAACATTCAGTACTTC.

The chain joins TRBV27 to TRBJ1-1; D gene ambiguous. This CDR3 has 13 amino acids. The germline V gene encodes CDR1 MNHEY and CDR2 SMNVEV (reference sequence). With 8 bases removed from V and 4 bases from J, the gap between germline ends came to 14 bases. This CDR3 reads CASFWGVGTEAFF. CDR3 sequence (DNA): TGTGCCAGCTTTTGGGGTGTGGGCACTGAAGCTTTCTTT.

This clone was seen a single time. The CDR3 spells CASSPAGGGHQPQHF. DNA for the CDR3: TGTGCCAGCAGCCCAGCTGGGGGAGGTCATCAGCCCCAGCATTTT. The chain uses TRBV7-2 and TRBJ1-5; possible D gene TRBD1, 5 bases. The CDR3 runs 15 residues. Trimming pared 5 bases from V and 5 bases from J, leaving 16 bases between. Per germline, CDR1 SGHTA and CDR2 FQGNSA.

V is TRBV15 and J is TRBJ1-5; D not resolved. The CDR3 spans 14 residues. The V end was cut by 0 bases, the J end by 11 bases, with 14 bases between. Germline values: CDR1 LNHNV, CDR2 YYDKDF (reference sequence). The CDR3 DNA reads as TGTGCCACCAGCAGAGAAGGGCCGGTGTTAACCCAGCATTTT. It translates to CATSREGPVLTQHF.

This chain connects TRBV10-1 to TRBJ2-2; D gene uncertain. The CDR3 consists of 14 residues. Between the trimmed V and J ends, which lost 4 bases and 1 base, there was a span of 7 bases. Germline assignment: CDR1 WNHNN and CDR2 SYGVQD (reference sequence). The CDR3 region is CASSGGKNTGELFF. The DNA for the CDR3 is TGCGCCAGCAGTGGGGGTAAGAACACCGGGGAGCTGTTTTTT.

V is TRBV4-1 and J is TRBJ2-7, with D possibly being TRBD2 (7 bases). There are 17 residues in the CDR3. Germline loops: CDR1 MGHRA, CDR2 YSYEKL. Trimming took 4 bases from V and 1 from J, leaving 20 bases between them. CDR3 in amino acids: CASSPRSGTKVSYEQYF. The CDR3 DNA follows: TGCGCCAGCAGCCCCAGAAGCGGGACAAAGGTATCCTACGAGCAGTACTTC.

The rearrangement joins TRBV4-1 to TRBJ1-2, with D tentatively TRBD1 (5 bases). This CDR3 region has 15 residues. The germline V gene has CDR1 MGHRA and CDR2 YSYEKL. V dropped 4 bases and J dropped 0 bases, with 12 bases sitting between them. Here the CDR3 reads CASSRGTKTNYGYTF. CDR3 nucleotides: TGCGCCAGCAGCCGAGGGACGAAAACTAACTATGGCTACACCTTC.

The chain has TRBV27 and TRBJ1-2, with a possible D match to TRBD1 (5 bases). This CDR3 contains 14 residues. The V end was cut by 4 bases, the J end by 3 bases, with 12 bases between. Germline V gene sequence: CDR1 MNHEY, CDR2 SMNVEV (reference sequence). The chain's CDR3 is CASSSFLGDYGYTF. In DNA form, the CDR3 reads TGTGCCAGCAGTTCCTTCCTGGGGGACTATGGCTACACCTTC.

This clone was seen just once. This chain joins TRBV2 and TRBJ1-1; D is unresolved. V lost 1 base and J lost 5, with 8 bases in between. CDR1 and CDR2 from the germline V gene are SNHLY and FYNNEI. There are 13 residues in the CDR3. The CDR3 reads CASSEEEFTEAFF. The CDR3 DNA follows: TGTGCCAGCAGTGAAGAGGAGTTTACTGAAGCTTTCTTT.

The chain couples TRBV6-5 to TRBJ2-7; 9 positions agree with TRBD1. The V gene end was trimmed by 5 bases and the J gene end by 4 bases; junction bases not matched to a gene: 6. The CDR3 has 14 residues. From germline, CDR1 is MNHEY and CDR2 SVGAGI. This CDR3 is CASSDRDRVYEQYF. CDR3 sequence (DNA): TGTGCCAGCAGTGACCGGGACAGGGTGTACGAGCAGTACTTC.

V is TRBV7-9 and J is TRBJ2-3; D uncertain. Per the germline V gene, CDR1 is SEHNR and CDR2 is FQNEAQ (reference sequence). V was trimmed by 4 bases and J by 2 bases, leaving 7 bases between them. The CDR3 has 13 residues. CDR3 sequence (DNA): TGTGCCAGCAGCTCCCACTACACAGATACGCAGTATTTT. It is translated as CASSSHYTDTQYF.

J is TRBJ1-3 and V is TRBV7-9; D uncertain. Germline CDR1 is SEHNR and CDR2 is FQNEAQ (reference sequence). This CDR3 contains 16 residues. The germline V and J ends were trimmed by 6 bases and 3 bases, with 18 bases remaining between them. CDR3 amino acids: CASSHPGRSLGNTIYF. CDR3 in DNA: TGTGCCAGCAGTCATCCTGGAAGGTCTCTTGGAAACACCATATATTTT.

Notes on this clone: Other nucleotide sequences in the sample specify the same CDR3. The CDR3 protein is CASSPSQVSYNEQFF. CDR3 sequence (DNA): TGTGCCAGCAGCCCTAGCCAAGTCTCCTACAATGAGCAGTTCTTC. V is TRBV7-9 and J is TRBJ2-1, with a weak D call TRBD2 (5 bases). CDR3 length equals 15 residues. V was shortened by 5 bases and J by 0 bases, with 11 bases between the two germline ends. Per the germline V gene, CDR1 is SEHNR and CDR2 is FQNEAQ (reference sequence).

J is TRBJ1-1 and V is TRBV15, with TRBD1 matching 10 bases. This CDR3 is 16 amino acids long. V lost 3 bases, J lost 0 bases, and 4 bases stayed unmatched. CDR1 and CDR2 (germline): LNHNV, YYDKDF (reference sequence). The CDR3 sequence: CATSRGQGILNTEAFF. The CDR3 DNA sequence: TGTGCCACCAGCAGGGGACAGGGGATTTTGAACACTGAAGCTTTCTTT. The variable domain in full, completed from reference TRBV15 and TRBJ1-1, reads DAMVIQNPRYQVTQFGKPVTLSCSQTLNHNVMYWYQQKSSQAPKLLFHYYDKDFNNEADTPDNFQSRRPNTSFCFLDIRSPGLGDTAMYLCATSRGQGILNTEAFFGQGTRLTVV.

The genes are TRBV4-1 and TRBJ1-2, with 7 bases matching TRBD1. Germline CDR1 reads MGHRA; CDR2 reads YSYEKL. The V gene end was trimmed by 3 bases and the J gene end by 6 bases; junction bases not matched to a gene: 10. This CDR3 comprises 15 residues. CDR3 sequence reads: CASSQPKQGLDGYTF. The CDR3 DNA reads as TGCGCCAGCAGCCAGCCCAAACAGGGGCTCGATGGCTACACCTTC.

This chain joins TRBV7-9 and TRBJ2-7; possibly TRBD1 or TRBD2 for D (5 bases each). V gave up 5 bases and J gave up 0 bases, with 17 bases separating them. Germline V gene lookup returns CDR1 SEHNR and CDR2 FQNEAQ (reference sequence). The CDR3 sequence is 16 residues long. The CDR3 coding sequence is TGTGCCAGCAGCCACCTTACGGGACCGCTCTCCTACGAGCAGTACTTC. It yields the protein CASSHLTGPLSYEQYF.

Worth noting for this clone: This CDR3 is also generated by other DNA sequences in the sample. CDR3 nucleotide sequence: TGTGCCAGTAGTATATCTAGCTCTGGGGCCAACGTCCTGACTTTC. Residues: CASSISSSGANVLTF. The chain joins TRBV19 to TRBJ2-6; D uncertain. CDR1 LNHDA and CDR2 SQIVND come from the germline V gene (reference sequence). The CDR3 consists of 15 residues. V dropped 2 bases and J dropped 0 bases, with 5 bases sitting between them.